Below, 19 T cell receptor beta chains from the same sample are listed, as sequenced in a study of blood T cell repertoires in COVID-19. Only in-frame clones appear in the TCRdb table, and some are missing; sequencing was by immunoSEQ multiplex PCR. The sample yields tens of thousands of clones, around 89% seen once. Sequenced material: peripheral blood. The source of these receptors is a man aged 60-69 years with acute or convalescent COVID-19.

This rearrangement joins TRBV9 to TRBJ1-3; tentative D call: TRBD1 (6 bases). The germline V gene has CDR1 SGDLS and CDR2 YYNGEE. Between the trimmed V and J ends, which lost 3 bases and 2 bases, there was a span of 9 bases. The CDR3 contains 14 residues. CDR3 nucleotides: TGTGCCAGCAGCGCCGGGACAACTGGAAACACCATATATTTT. Translation: CASSAGTTGNTIYF.

V is TRBV4-2 and J is TRBJ1-6; D not certain. The V gene lost 3 bases and the J gene lost 6 bases, with 9 bases spanning the gap. This CDR3 spans 14 amino acids. From germline, CDR1 is LGHNA and CDR2 YNFKEQ. CDR3: CASSQDSFNSPLHF. The CDR3 coding sequence is TGTGCCAGCAGCCAGGATAGCTTTAATTCACCCCTCCACTTT.

V gene TRBV7-9 combines with J gene TRBJ2-2; perhaps TRBD1 as D (7 bases). CDR1 and CDR2 (germline): SEHNR, FQNEAQ (reference sequence). Trimming shortened V by 3 bases and J by 6 bases, and 20 bases separated the two germline ends. This CDR3 is built from 17 residues. The DNA of the CDR3 is TGTGCCAGCAGCTTCCGGCAGGGGGGAGGAAGTGCCGGGGAGCTGTTTTTT. As protein: CASSFRQGGGSAGELFF. The whole variable domain, remainder taken from reference TRBV7-9 and TRBJ2-2, is DTGVSQNPRHKITKRGQNVTFRCDPISEHNRLYWYRQTLGQGPEFLTYFQNEAQLEKSRLLSDRFSAERPKGSFSTLEIQRTEQGDSAMYLCASSFRQGGGSAGELFFGEGSRLTVL.

This chain links TRBV5-4 with TRBJ1-5; D uncertain. This CDR3 has 13 amino acids. Germline loops: CDR1 SGHNT, CDR2 YYREEE (reference sequence). The V gene lost 2 bases and the J gene lost 4 bases, with 7 bases spanning the gap. CDR3 in DNA: TGTGCCAGCAGCTTTTCCCCGAATCAGCCCCAGCATTTT. It specifies CASSFSPNQPQHF.

The CDR3 reads CAWSLKGQGTNYGYTF. CDR3 in DNA: TGTGCCTGGAGCCTTAAGGGACAGGGGACAAACTATGGCTACACCTTC. This chain uses TRBV30 with TRBJ1-2; 10 bases line up with TRBD1. The CDR3 loop spans 16 amino acids. V shed 3 bases, J shed 2 bases, and the junction held 9 bases outside the gene matches. CDR1 and CDR2 from the germline V gene are GTSNPN and SVGIG (reference sequence).

This clone was recorded a few times. The chain carries TRBV5-1 and TRBJ1-1; the D gene is possibly TRBD1 (5 bases). Germline CDR1 and CDR2: SGHRS and YFSETQ. The CDR3 has 16 amino acids. The germline V and J ends were trimmed by 4 bases and 0 bases, with 16 bases remaining between them. DNA for the CDR3: TGCGCCAGCAGCCCATATTCCGGGGGGATGAACACTGAAGCTTTCTTT. This codes for CASSPYSGGMNTEAFF.

The chain is built from TRBV30 and TRBJ2-2; 9 nucleotides agree with TRBD1. The CDR3 contains 15 residues. Germline CDR1 is GTSNPN and CDR2 is SVGIG (reference sequence). Trimming removed 1 base from V and 7 bases from J; junction bases left unmatched: 7. CDR3 region: CAWSEDRGSGGELFF. As DNA, the CDR3 is TGTGCCTGGAGTGAAGACAGGGGGTCAGGCGGGGAGCTGTTTTTT. Filled out from reference TRBV30 and TRBJ2-2, the complete variable domain reads SQTIHQWPATLVQPVGSPLSLECTVEGTSNPNLYWYRQAAGRGLQLLFYSVGIGQISSEVPQNLSASRPQDRQFILSSKKLLLSDSGFYLCAWSEDRGSGGELFFGEGSRLTVL.

This chain connects TRBV4-3 to TRBJ1-2, with 7 nucleotides matching TRBD1. The CDR3 sequence is 14 residues long. Unmatched junction bases numbered 3, after V lost 3 bases and J lost 2 bases. Germline V gives CDR1 LGHNA, CDR2 YSLEER. The CDR3, as DNA: TGCGCCAGCAGCCAGAACAGGGGAAACTATGGCTACACCTTC. It codes for CASSQNRGNYGYTF.

V is TRBV5-4 and J is TRBJ1-2, with 7 positions matching TRBD1. The V gene's germline CDR1 is SGHNT and CDR2 YYREEE (reference sequence). V was pared by 2 bases and J by 8 bases, with 6 bases of the junction left unmatched. The CDR3 loop spans 13 amino acids. DNA for the CDR3: TGTGCCAGCAGCTTTGACAGGGAACGAGGCTACACCTTC. Encoded protein: CASSFDRERGYTF.

The rearrangement joins TRBV19 to TRBJ2-7, with 11 bases that match TRBD1. J gave up 7 bases and V 3 bases, and 5 bases lay outside the gene matches. The CDR3 runs 14 residues. Germline V gives CDR1 LNHDA, CDR2 SQIVND (reference sequence). The CDR3: CASSIGQGAGEQYF. The CDR3 nucleotides read TGTGCCAGTAGTATTGGACAGGGGGCTGGTGAGCAGTACTTC.

The CDR3 nucleotides are TGTGCCAGCAGCCCGGGACAGGGAGGGCAAGAGACCCAGTACTTC. It is translated as CASSPGQGGQETQYF. V gene TRBV5-4 combines with J gene TRBJ2-5; 9 bases are a match to TRBD1. The CDR3 runs 15 residues. V lost 4 bases, J lost 2 bases, and 6 bases stayed unmatched. CDR1 and CDR2 from the germline V gene are SGHNT and YYREEE (reference sequence). Full variable domain (outside the CDR3, taken from reference TRBV5-4 and TRBJ2-5): ETGVTQSPTHLIKTRGQQVTLRCSSQSGHNTVSWYQQALGQGPQFIFQYYREEENGRGNFPPRFSGLQFPNYSSELNVNALELDDSALYLCASSPGQGGQETQYFGPGTRLLVL.

This clone showed up just once. This chain uses TRBV19 with TRBJ2-7; 8 bases line up with TRBD1. The trim removed 9 bases at V and 11 bases at J, leaving 9 bases unmatched. The CDR3 contains 11 residues. The germline CDR1 and CDR2 sequences are LNHDA and SQIVND (reference sequence). CDR3 loop: CASPLRTGKYF. In DNA, the CDR3 is TGTGCCAGCCCTCTACGGACAGGGAAGTACTTC.

The V gene is TRBV12-5, the J gene TRBJ1-1; the D gene is possibly TRBD1 (5 bases). Germline V lookup: CDR1 LGHNT, CDR2 FRNRAP. The CDR3 sequence is 15 residues long. Trimming left V 0 bases short and J 0 bases short, with 8 bases between. CDR3 DNA: TGTGCTAGTGGTTTGGTCTCGGGGGTGAACACTGAAGCTTTCTTT. This codes for CASGLVSGVNTEAFF. Looking up the rest from reference TRBV12-5 and TRBJ1-1 gives the full variable domain: DARVTQTPRHKVTEMGQEVTMRCQPILGHNTVFWYRQTMMQGLELLAYFRNRAPLDDSGMPKDRFSAEMPDATLATLKIQPSEPRDSAVYFCASGLVSGVNTEAFFGQGTRLTVV.

The chain uses TRBV3-1 (or the pseudogene TRBV3-2) and TRBJ2-7; 13 nucleotides agree with TRBD2. Germline V lookup: CDR1 LGHDT, CDR2 YNNKEL (reference sequence). V shed 4 bases, J shed 5 bases, and the junction held 5 bases outside the gene matches. This CDR3 has 15 residues. The CDR3, as DNA: TGTGCCAGCAGCCCGCGGACTAGCGGGAGTGACGAGCAGTACTTC. This codes for CASSPRTSGSDEQYF.

CDR3 nucleotides: TGTGCCAGCAGCAACCCCGGCGGTACCGGGGAGCTGTTTTTT. This encodes CASSNPGGTGELFF. The chain links TRBV7-3 to TRBJ2-2; no definite D call. Trimming left V 5 bases short and J 5 bases short, with 12 bases between. Germline CDR1 is SGHTA and CDR2 is FQGTGA. CDR3 length: 14 residues. Complete variable domain (other parts from reference TRBV7-3 and TRBJ2-2): GAGVSQTPSNKVTEKGKYVELRCDPISGHTALYWYRQSLGQGPEFLIYFQGTGAADDSGLPNDRFFAVRPEGSVSTLKIQRTERGDSAVYLCASSNPGGTGELFFGEGSRLTVL.

The chain employs TRBV28 and TRBJ1-5, with D tentatively TRBD1 (5 bases). The germline V gene encodes CDR1 MDHEN and CDR2 SYDVKM. The CDR3 is made up of 15 amino acids. The V gene lost 3 bases and the J gene lost 7 bases, with 16 bases spanning the gap. The CDR3 is CASSLSKLGLQPQHF. The DNA of the CDR3 is TGTGCCAGCAGTTTGAGTAAGTTGGGACTCCAGCCCCAGCATTTT.

The chain's CDR3 is CASSRDRELDGYTF. In nucleotides, the CDR3 is TGCGCCAGCAGCCGAGACAGGGAATTGGATGGCTACACCTTC. This chain links TRBV4-3 with TRBJ1-2, with TRBD1 matching 7 bases. V was pared by 4 bases and J by 6 bases, with 8 bases of the junction left unmatched. The CDR3 loop spans 14 amino acids. Germline values: CDR1 LGHNA, CDR2 YSLEER.

The table lists this clone with a count of one. V and J are TRBV11-2 and TRBJ1-1; 7 bases are a match to TRBD1. V lost 4 bases and J lost 1; bases outside the gene matches: 12. Germline CDR1 is SGHAT and CDR2 is FQNNGV. The CDR3 covers 17 residues. The CDR3 nucleotides read TGTGCCAGCAGCTCAACCCCGACAGGGAACGAGAACACTGAAGCTTTCTTT. It yields the protein CASSSTPTGNENTEAFF.

This clone was seen a few times. CDR3 in amino acids: CASSGPQGFGSNQPQHF. The CDR3 nucleotides are TGTGCCAGCAGTGGCCCTCAGGGTTTCGGTAGCAATCAGCCCCAGCATTTT. The rearrangement links TRBV6-1 to TRBJ1-5; the D gene is possibly TRBD1 (5 bases). CDR1 and CDR2 from the germline V gene are MNHNS and SASEGT. Trimming pared 4 bases from V and 0 bases from J, leaving 16 bases between. The length of the CDR3 is 17 residues.